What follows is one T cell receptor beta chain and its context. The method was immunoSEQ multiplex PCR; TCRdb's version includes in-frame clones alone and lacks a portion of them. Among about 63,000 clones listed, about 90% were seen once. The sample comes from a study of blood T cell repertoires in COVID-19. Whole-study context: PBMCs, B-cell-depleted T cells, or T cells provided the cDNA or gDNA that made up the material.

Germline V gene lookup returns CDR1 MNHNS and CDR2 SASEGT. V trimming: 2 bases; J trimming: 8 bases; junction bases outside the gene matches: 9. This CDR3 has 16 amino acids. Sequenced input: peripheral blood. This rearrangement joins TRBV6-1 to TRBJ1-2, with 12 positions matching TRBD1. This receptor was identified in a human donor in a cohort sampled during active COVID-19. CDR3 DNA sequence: TGTGCCAGCAGTGAAAGGGCCGGGACAGGGGGCCACGGCTACACCTTC. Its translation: CASSERAGTGGHGYTF.